These T cell receptor beta chains were read from a single sample in a study of metastatic and nonmetastatic thyroid tumors. TCRdb reprocessed the PCR reads using MiXCR. The table has 60,000 to 85,000 clones, about 17% seen once. Sequences were obtained from blood. The receptors were sampled from a female donor with papillary thyroid cancer or a benign thyroid nodule (not recorded which). Some clones in this sample may be carry-over from other donors' samples. Both conserved end residues are part of each CDR3. A D gene is named only where the DNA matches it firmly. The size field is filled for only some rows; it gives once, few, many or a size class.

j_call d_call v_call clone_size cdr3_nt cdr3_aa
TRBJ2-6 TRBD1 TRBV11-2 many TGTGCCAGCAGCTTACCAAGACAGGGGTCTGGGGCCAACGTCCTGACTTTC CASSLPRQGSGANVLTF
TRBJ1-4 - TRBV2 many TGTGCCAGCAGTGAGTTAGTTAATGAAAAACTGTTTTTT CASSELVNEKLFF
TRBJ2-7 - TRBV27 - TGTGCCAGCAGCACGGGGAGGTATTGGAAGGAGCAGTACTTC CASSTGRYWKEQYF
TRBJ1-1 - TRBV20-1 many TGCAGTGCTAGAGAAGCTTTCTTT CSAREAFF
TRBJ2-7 - TRBV7-2 - TGTGCCAGCAGCCTCGGGATGCTCTCCTACGAGCAGTACTTC CASSLGMLSYEQYF
TRBJ1-5 - TRBV19 many TGTGCCAGTAGTATAGCTTGGGCACCAAGTACCTATAGCAATCAGCCCCAGCATTTT CASSIAWAPSTYSNQPQHF
TRBJ2-5 TRBD1 TRBV3-1 many TGTGCCAGCAGCCACGAACAGGGGCTCCAAGAGACCCAGTACTTC CASSHEQGLQETQYF
TRBJ2-7 - TRBV20-1 - TGCAGTGCAGACGAAAATTTGCTCTCCTACGAGCAGTACTTC CSADENLLSYEQYF
TRBJ2-2 TRBD2 TRBV7-3 - TGTGCCAGCAGCTTTACTACGTATCGGGGAGGGCTCACCGGGGAGCTGTTTTTT CASSFTTYRGGLTGELFF
TRBJ2-2 - TRBV20-1 - TGCAGTGCTAGAGATTTCTGGGGGGCAGGCGGGGAGCTGTTTTTT CSARDFWGAGGELFF
TRBJ1-6 TRBD1 TRBV15 many TGTGCCACCAGCACAAGATCGGACAGGGGTAATTCACCCCTCCACTTT CATSTRSDRGNSPLHF
TRBJ2-1 - TRBV3-1 - TGTGCCGTGAGCGCGAGCTCCTACAATGAGCAGTTCTTC CAVSASSYNEQFF
TRBJ2-7 TRBD1 TRBV25-1 many TGTGCCAGCAGCGGGGGACAGGGGAACTACGAGCAGTACTTC CASSGGQGNYEQYF
TRBJ2-1 - TRBV14 many TGTGCCAGCAGCCAAGATCTTGGGGGGTACAATGAGCAGTTCTTC CASSQDLGGYNEQFF
TRBJ2-1 - TRBV12-3/TRBV12-4 many TGTGCCAGCAGTTTAGCGGGAGTCGGTGAGCAGTTCTTC CASSLAGVGEQFF
TRBJ1-4 TRBD1 TRBV20-1 many TGCAGTGCTTCCGGGACAGGGGATGAAAAACTGTTTTTT CSASGTGDEKLFF
TRBJ1-4 - TRBV28 few TGTGCCAGCAGTTTAAGTCAACATAATGAAAAACTGTTTTTT CASSLSQHNEKLFF
TRBJ2-4 - TRBV18 - TGTGCCAGCTCACCACAAAGGGTTCACATGGCCAAAAACATTCTGTACTTC CASSPQRVHMAKNILYF
TRBJ1-1 - TRBV27 - TGTGCCAGCAGTTCAGGAGAATACACTGAAGCTTTCTTT CASSSGEYTEAFF
TRBJ1-5 TRBD1 TRBV4-2 - TGTGCCAGCAGCCCGACCGGGACAGGGGAGACTCAGCCCCAGCATTTT CASSPTGTGETQPQHF
TRBJ2-1 TRBD2 TRBV9 many TGTGCCAGCACCTCGACTAGCGGGATCCCCCTTGGGGATGAGCAGTTCTTC CASTSTSGIPLGDEQFF
TRBJ2-2 - TRBV7-9 - TGTGCCAGCGAACGGCACACCGGGGAGCTGTTTTTT CASERHTGELFF
TRBJ2-2 TRBD2 TRBV27 many TGTGCCAGCAGCCCGAATCCGGGACTAGCGGGATCCGGGGAGCTGTTTTTT CASSPNPGLAGSGELFF
TRBJ1-2 - TRBV29-1 many TGCAGCGTTGAGGGCTGGGGGACGGACTATGGCTACACCTTC CSVEGWGTDYGYTF
TRBJ2-1 - TRBV2 many TGTGCCACCTTGGGGACCAATGAGCAGTTCTTC CATLGTNEQFF
TRBJ1-2 - TRBV12-3/TRBV12-4 many TGTGCCAGCAGGATACAGAGCTATGGCTACACCTTC CASRIQSYGYTF
TRBJ1-6 TRBD1 TRBV6-1 many TGTGCCAGCAGTGAGTTGACAGGGGCGGGTTCACCCCTCCACTTT CASSELTGAGSPLHF
TRBJ2-7 TRBD1 TRBV12-3/TRBV12-4 many TGTGCCAGCAGCCGCACAGGGGCGAGTGAGCAGTACTTC CASSRTGASEQYF
TRBJ2-1 TRBD2 TRBV20-1 many TGCAGTGCTCCTAGTTCTAGCGGGAGGGGTAATGAGCAGTTCTTC CSAPSSSGRGNEQFF
TRBJ2-7 - TRBV30 - TGTGCCTGGAGTGAGGGCACCGGGAACGAGCAGTACTTC CAWSEGTGNEQYF
TRBJ2-7 - TRBV6-5 - TGTGCCAGCAGTTACTCTATGGTAGCGGCGCCCTCTTACGAGCAGTACTTC CASSYSMVAAPSYEQYF
TRBJ1-4 - TRBV28 many TGTGCCAGCAGTTTATCGGAGCTAAGTGAAAAACTGTTTTTT CASSLSELSEKLFF
TRBJ1-5 - TRBV5-1 many TGCGCCAGCAGCTTGGAAGGCCGGGACAATCAGCCCCAGCATTTT CASSLEGRDNQPQHF
TRBJ2-7 TRBD2 TRBV6-1 many TGTGCCAGCAGTGAATTCGGGGGGGTCTACGAGCAGTACTTC CASSEFGGVYEQYF
TRBJ2-7 TRBD2 TRBV12-3/TRBV12-4 - TGTGCCAGCAGTCACACGGGACTAGCGGGAGGCTCTACCTACGAGCAGTACTTC CASSHTGLAGGSTYEQYF
TRBJ2-5 - TRBV20-1 - TGCAGTGCTAGATTTGCGGTAGCGTGTACCCAAGAGACCCAGTACTTC CSARFAVACTQETQYF
TRBJ2-7 - TRBV18 - TGTGCCAGCTCACCTGGGTCCAACTACGAGCAGTACTTC CASSPGSNYEQYF